This TCR beta chain was recorded in a study of CD8+ T cells in alopecia areata. On the study more broadly: The authors grafted skin from approximately 6-13-month-old C3H/HeJ donors with spontaneous alopecia onto approximately 6-11-week-old female C3H/HeJ mice.

The CDR3 extends over 14 amino acids. Per germline, CDR1 FNHDT and CDR2 SITEND (reference sequence). The V and J ends lost 0 bases and 0 bases respectively, with 6 bases between them. Pooled cells of cutaneous lymph node origin were sorted on CD4, CD8alpha, NKG2D, NKG2ACE and other markers. cDNA serving as the sequencing template came from extracted, reverse transcribed RNA. TCRdb keeps only in-frame clones here, not all; method: immunoSEQ multiplex PCR. The specimen has more than 250,000 clones, none found just once. Notes on this clone: Its target is not known. The gene names here belong to mouse. From the germline J gene comes the end of the CDR3, since the read stops 4 residues before it. At the DNA level, this CDR3 is encoded by other sequences in the same sample as well.

Study-level findings and limits: TCRs were shared less clearly across patients than in mice, possibly for HLA-related reasons. The study found higher clonality in lesional than normal scalp, especially in alopecia totalis/universalis.

Sequencing was carried out using CD4+ T cells sorted from a lymph node. This sequence originates from a C3H/HeJ mouse with alopecia areata. The strain's MHC: H2-k. The V and J genes are TRBV19 and TRBJ1-2, with D tentatively TRBD1 (6 bases). The CDR3 here is CASSIGTANSDYTF. The part of the CDR3 DNA that was read is TGTGCCAGCAGTATAGGGACAGCAAACTCC.